The entry below describes one T cell receptor (beta chain). The CDR3 totals 15 residues. CDR1 ENHRY and CDR2 SYGVKD come from the germline V gene. The V segment lost 6 bases and the J segment 3 bases; nucleotides outside the gene matches: 8. These data are taken from a study of shared clonotypes between healthy human individuals. TCRdb's table, derived via immunoSEQ multiplex PCR, lists solely in-frame clones and lacks some. Of approximately 980,000 clones listed, 60% to 85% are singletons. Sequencing was performed on memory CD4+ T cells sorted from blood. Noted subset: CD45RA-negative fraction. The V call is TRBV10-3, the J call TRBJ1-1, with TRBD1 matching 9 bases. The receptor was isolated from a man between 18 and 29 years old in good health. In DNA form, the CDR3 reads TGTGCCATCAGAAAAGTAGGACAGGGGTACACTGAAGCTTTCTTT. Protein sequence: CAIRKVGQGYTEAFF.